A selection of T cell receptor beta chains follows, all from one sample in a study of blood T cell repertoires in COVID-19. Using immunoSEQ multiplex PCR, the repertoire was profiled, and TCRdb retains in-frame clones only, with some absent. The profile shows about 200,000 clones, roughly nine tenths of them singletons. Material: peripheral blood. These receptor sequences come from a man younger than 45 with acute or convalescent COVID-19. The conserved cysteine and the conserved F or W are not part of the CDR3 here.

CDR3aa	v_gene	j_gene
ASSWTGSVRGYT	TRBV28	TRBJ1-2
ASSLGTPSSYEQY	TRBV6-6	TRBJ2-7
ASSSEAGGRVGRLGEAF	TRBV18	TRBJ1-1
ASSLNTPGQDSATNEKLF	TRBV6-6	TRBJ1-4
AWSIQGADEQF	TRBV30	TRBJ2-1
ASSLRGSGGNTIY	TRBV13	TRBJ1-3
ASGTMRISGGGKETQY	TRBV12-5	TRBJ2-5
ASSVAMGGGQGQF	TRBV9	TRBJ2-1
ASRTRQGLDQKQF	TRBV6-5	TRBJ2-1
ASGPGNYGTDTQY	TRBV12-5	TRBJ2-3
ACFVTGAVYEQY	TRBV6-5	TRBJ2-7
ATRPGQGLETQY	TRBV24-1	TRBJ2-5
ATSRSVNRVENEQF	TRBV15	TRBJ2-1
ASSSSRTSGDKYNEQF	TRBV7-8	TRBJ2-1
AGSLDRDYGYT	TRBV5-1	TRBJ1-2
ASSFYQGYQETQY	TRBV5-6	TRBJ2-5
ASSGTGGGFQPQH	TRBV28	TRBJ1-5
ASSLIPGGSYEQY	TRBV5-1	TRBJ2-7
ASSIAPGLLKETQY	TRBV19	TRBJ2-5
ASSERILYEQY	TRBV2	TRBJ2-7
ASSPRQGKGSSTEAF	TRBV25-1	TRBJ1-1
ASSEVAVRAKNIQY	TRBV6-1	TRBJ2-4
ASSAGQGEAF	TRBV9	TRBJ1-1
ASSLYGTINEQF	TRBV5-8	TRBJ2-1
ASSAQGGDFGKLF	TRBV19	TRBJ1-4
ASTLGTGRNQPQH	TRBV28	TRBJ1-5
ASSKVFQLS	TRBV21-1	TRBJ1-2
ASSQVSTGVTPKLF	TRBV4-2	TRBJ1-4
ASSAKPRYTGELF	TRBV6-5	TRBJ2-2
ASSHSQLDGAQY	TRBV7-8	TRBJ2-5
ASSPRRERGEKLF	TRBV11-1	TRBJ1-4
ASTETEYEQY	TRBV28	TRBJ2-7
ASSQGVGSSGNTIY	TRBV4-1	TRBJ1-3
ASSDNTQGLVETQY	TRBV25-1	TRBJ2-5
ASSSRMPGEPNYGYT	TRBV5-5	TRBJ1-2
ASSSGQNPTYEQY	TRBV5-1	TRBJ2-7
SVKTESYEQY	TRBV29-1	TRBJ2-7
ASSLAVAPIGNNEQF	TRBV5-4	TRBJ2-1
ASSVTSGTYNEQF	TRBV5-5	TRBJ2-1
ASSPPATNEKLF	TRBV2	TRBJ1-4
AWSEGDGYT	TRBV30	TRBJ1-2
ASSLSTLMNTEAF	TRBV5-1	TRBJ1-1
ASSSTGGTKNIQY	TRBV6-5	TRBJ2-4
ASSPSGLNEQF	TRBV7-3	TRBJ2-1
ASSQERQETQY	TRBV19	TRBJ2-5
ASMGTGSYEQY	TRBV19	TRBJ2-7
ASSSYRGDTQY	TRBV28	TRBJ2-3
ASSLTAGPDTQY	TRBV7-3	TRBJ2-3
AWSRGQVTDTQY	TRBV30	TRBJ2-3
ATRVGTEAF	TRBV19	TRBJ1-1
ASSARTGGPNTEAF	TRBV5-1	TRBJ1-1
ASKIPGTVRSTEAF	TRBV2	TRBJ1-1
ASSGGTGGSEAF	TRBV10-2	TRBJ1-1